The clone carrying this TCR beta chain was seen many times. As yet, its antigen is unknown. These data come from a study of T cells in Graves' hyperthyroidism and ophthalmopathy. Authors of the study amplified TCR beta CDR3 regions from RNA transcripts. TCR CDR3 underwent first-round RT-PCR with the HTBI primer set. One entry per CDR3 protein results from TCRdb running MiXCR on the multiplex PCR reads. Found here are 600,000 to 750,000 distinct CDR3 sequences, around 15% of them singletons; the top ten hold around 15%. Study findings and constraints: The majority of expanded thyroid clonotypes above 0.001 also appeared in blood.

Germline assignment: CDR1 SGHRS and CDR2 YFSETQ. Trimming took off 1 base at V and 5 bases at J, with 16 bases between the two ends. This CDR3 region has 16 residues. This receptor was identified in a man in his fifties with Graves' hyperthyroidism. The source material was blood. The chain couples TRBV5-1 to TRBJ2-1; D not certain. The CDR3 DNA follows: TGCGCCAGCAGCTTGATGGGCTCAACGGGCAACAATGAGCAGTTCTTC. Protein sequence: CASSLMGSTGNNEQFF.